These T cell receptor beta chains were read from a single sample in a study of OX40 agonist ivuxolimab in advanced cancers. Here immunoSEQ multiplex PCR was the method, and the copy in TCRdb shows in-frame clones only, minus some. The top ten clones hold roughly 16% of a sample with some 22,000 clones, approximately 87% of them seen once. The starting material was CD4+ or CD8+ T cells sorted from blood, obtained in a trial of the OX40 agonist ivuxolimab. The receptor set was obtained from an adult with an advanced solid tumor such as melanoma, head and neck, liver or kidney cancer. CDR3s include the opening cysteine and the closing phenylalanine or tryptophan. A D gene is named only where the DNA matches it firmly. Only part of the rows carry a size: once, few, many, or a class if the clone is expanded.

V gene,J gene,CDR3 length,clone size,D gene,CDR3 DNA,CDR3 protein
TRBV27,TRBJ1-5,15,-,-,TGTGCCAGCAGTTTATCGATCGCAGGTAATCAGCCCCAGCATTTT,CASSLSIAGNQPQHF
TRBV11-2,TRBJ2-7,15,-,TRBD1,TGTGCCAGCAGCTCATCCTCCGGGACAGGTTACGAGCAGTACTTC,CASSSSSGTGYEQYF
TRBV27,TRBJ2-5,12,-,-,TGTGCCAGTGGTCTCTTTCCCGAGACCCAGTACTTC,CASGLFPETQYF
TRBV27,TRBJ2-3,16,-,-,TGTGCCAGCAGTTTAAATCAGGGCGGCCGGTCGGATACGCAGTATTTT,CASSLNQGGRSDTQYF
TRBV7-2,TRBJ2-1,15,-,TRBD2,TGTGCCAGCAGCTTCACCGGGGGGGTTGACAATGAGCAGTTCTTC,CASSFTGGVDNEQFF
TRBV7-2,TRBJ2-3,16,-,-,TGTGCCAGCAGCTTTGTGGTGGATAGGAGCACAGATACGCAGTATTTT,CASSFVVDRSTDTQYF
TRBV25-1,TRBJ1-4,14,-,-,TGTGCCAGCAGCACCGTGGGGCGTAGTGAAAAACTGTTTTTT,CASSTVGRSEKLFF
TRBV15,TRBJ1-1,14,-,-,TGTGCCACCAGCACCCGGGCAGAGAGTTCTGAAGCTTTCTTT,CATSTRAESSEAFF
TRBV6-1,TRBJ2-5,13,once,-,TGTGCCAGCAGATTGGTAGCCACCGGGACCCAGTACTTC,CASRLVATGTQYF
TRBV6-5,TRBJ2-7,13,-,-,TGTGCCAGCAGTTACTCAGGGCGGTACGAGCAGTACTTC,CASSYSGRYEQYF
TRBV29-1,TRBJ1-1,10,once,-,TGCAGCGCTGTGGGGGTTGAAGCTTTCTTT,CSAVGVEAFF
TRBV9,TRBJ2-1,16,-,TRBD2,TGTGCCAGCAGCGTAGGGCCTAGCGGGGGATCCAATGAGCAGTTCTTC,CASSVGPSGGSNEQFF
TRBV4-1,TRBJ1-1,13,-,-,TGCGCCAGCAGCCAAGATCGAGAGGGGGAAGCTTTCTTT,CASSQDREGEAFF
TRBV6-6,TRBJ1-4,16,-,-,TGTGCCAGCAGTTACACGAGGGCGGGGACTAATGAAAAACTGTTTTTT,CASSYTRAGTNEKLFF
TRBV9,TRBJ1-4,15,-,TRBD1,TGTGCCAGCAGCGTAGATGGGACAGGGTTTGAAAAACTGTTTTTT,CASSVDGTGFEKLFF
TRBV4-1,TRBJ2-1,15,few,TRBD1,TGCGCCAGCAGCCAAGTTCAGGGGGCGCGCGATGAGCAGTTCTTC,CASSQVQGARDEQFF
TRBV25-1,TRBJ2-1,14,-,-,TGTGCTTCAGCCCAGGACAGCTCCTACAATGAGCAGTTCTTC,CASAQDSSYNEQFF
TRBV30,TRBJ2-2,15,-,TRBD1,TGTGCCTGGAGTAGTCCCGGGACAGGCACCGGGGAGCTGTTTTTT,CAWSSPGTGTGELFF
TRBV5-6,TRBJ2-7,14,-,TRBD1,TGTGCCAGCAGCCTGACAGGGTTAGCCTACGAGCAGTACTTC,CASSLTGLAYEQYF
TRBV30,TRBJ2-7,14,-,-,TGTGCCTGGAGGGGCGCGGGGTCCCCCTACGAGCAGTACTTC,CAWRGAGSPYEQYF